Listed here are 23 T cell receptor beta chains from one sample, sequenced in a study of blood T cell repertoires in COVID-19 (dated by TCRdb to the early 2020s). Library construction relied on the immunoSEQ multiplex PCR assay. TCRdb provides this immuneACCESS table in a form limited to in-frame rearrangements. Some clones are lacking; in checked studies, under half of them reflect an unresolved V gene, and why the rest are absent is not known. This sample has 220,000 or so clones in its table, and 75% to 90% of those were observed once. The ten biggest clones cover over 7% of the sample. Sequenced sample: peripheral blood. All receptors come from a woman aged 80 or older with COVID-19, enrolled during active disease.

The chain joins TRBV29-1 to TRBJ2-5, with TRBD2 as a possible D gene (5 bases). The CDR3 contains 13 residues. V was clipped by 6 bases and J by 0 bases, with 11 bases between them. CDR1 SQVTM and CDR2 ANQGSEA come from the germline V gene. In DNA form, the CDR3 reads TGCAGCGTGGGCGGCGGGTACCAAGAGACCCAGTACTTC. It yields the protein CSVGGGYQETQYF.

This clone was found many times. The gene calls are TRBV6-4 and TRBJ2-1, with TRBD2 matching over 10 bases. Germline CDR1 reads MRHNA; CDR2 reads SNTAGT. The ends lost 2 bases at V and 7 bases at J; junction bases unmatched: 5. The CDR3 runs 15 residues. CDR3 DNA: TGTGCCAGCAGTGACGCGTCTAGCGGGGGTAATGAGCAGTTCTTC. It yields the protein CASSDASSGGNEQFF.

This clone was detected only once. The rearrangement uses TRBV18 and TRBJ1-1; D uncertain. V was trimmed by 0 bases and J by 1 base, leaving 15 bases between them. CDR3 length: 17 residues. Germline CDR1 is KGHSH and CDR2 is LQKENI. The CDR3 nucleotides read TGTGCCAGCTCACCACCGGGTGTTAAACAGAAGAACACTGAAGCTTTCTTT. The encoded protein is CASSPPGVKQKNTEAFF.

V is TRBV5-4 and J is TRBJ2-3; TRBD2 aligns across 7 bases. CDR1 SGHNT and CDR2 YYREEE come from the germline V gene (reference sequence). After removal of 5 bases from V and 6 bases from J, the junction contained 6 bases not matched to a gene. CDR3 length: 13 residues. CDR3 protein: CASRNGGTDTQYF. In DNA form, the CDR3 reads TGTGCCAGCAGAAACGGGGGGACGGATACGCAGTATTTT.

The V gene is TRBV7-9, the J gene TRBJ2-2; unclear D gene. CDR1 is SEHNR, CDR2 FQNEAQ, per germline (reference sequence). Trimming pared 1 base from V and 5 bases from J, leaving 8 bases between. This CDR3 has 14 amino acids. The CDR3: CASSLGLDTGELFF. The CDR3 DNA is TGTGCCAGCAGCTTAGGCCTAGATACCGGGGAGCTGTTTTTT.

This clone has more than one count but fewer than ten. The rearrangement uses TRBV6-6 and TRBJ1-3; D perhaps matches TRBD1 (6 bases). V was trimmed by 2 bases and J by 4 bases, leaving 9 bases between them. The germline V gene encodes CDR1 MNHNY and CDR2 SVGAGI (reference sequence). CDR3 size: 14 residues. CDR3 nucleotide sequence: TGTGCCAGCAGTTACGGAGACAGGGGAAACACCATATATTTT. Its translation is CASSYGDRGNTIYF.

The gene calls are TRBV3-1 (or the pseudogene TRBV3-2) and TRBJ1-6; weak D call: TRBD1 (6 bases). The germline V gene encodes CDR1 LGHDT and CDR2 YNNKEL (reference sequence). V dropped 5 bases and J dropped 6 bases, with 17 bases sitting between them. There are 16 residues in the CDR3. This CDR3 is CASSSTGGAFNSPLHF. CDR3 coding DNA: TGTGCCAGCAGCTCTACCGGGGGGGCTTTTAATTCACCCCTCCACTTT.

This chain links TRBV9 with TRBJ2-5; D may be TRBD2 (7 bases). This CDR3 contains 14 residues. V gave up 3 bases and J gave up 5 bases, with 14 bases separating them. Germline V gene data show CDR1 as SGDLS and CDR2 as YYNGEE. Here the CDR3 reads CASSAARGGETQYF. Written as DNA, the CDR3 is TGTGCCAGCAGCGCCGCCAGGGGAGGGGAGACCCAGTACTTC.

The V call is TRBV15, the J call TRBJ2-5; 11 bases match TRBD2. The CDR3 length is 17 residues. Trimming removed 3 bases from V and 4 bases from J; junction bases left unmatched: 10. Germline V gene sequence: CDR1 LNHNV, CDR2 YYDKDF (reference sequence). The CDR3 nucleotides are TGTGCCACCAGCAGCAAGGATAGCGGGAGGGGAGGAGAGACCCAGTACTTC. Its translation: CATSSKDSGRGGETQYF.

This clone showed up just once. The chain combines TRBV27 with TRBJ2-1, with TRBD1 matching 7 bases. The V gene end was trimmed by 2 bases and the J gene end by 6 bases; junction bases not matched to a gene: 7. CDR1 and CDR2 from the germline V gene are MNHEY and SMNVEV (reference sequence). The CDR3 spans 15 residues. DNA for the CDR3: TGTGCCAGCAGTTTAGACAGGGCCCGGGTCAATGAGCAGTTCTTC. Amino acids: CASSLDRARVNEQFF.

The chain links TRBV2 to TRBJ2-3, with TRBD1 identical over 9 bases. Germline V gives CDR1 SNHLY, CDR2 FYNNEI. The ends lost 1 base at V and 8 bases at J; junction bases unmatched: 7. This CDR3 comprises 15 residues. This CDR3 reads CASSEEEGTGFTQYF. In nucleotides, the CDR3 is TGTGCCAGCAGTGAAGAGGAGGGGACAGGGTTTACGCAGTATTTT. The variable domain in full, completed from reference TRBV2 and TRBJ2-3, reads EPEVTQTPSHQVTQMGQEVILRCVPISNHLYFYWYRQILGQKVEFLVSFYNNEISEKSEIFDDQFSVERPDGSNFTLKIRSTKLEDSAMYFCASSEEEGTGFTQYFGPGTRLTVL.

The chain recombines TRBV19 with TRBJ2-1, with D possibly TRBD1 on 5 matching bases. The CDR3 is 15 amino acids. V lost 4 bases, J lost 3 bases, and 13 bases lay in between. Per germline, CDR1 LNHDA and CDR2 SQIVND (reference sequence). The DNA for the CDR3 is TGTGCCAGTAGTAGCTCCGGTACAGGCTACAATGAGCAGTTCTTC. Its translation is CASSSSGTGYNEQFF.

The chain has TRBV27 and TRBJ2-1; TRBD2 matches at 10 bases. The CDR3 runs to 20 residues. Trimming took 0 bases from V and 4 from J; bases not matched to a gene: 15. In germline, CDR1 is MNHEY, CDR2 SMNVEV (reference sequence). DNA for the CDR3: TGTGCCAGCAGTTTATCAAATCCAAGCCCGACTAGCGGGTTATACAATGAGCAGTTCTTC. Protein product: CASSLSNPSPTSGLYNEQFF.

The CDR3 loop is CASSRSGSHEQYF. For the CDR3, the DNA is TGCGCCAGCAGCCGGAGCGGGAGCCACGAGCAGTACTTC. V usage is TRBV4-1 and J usage is TRBJ2-7; TRBD2 matches at 8 bases. This CDR3 region has 13 residues. With 4 bases clipped from V and 5 bases from J, the junction kept 4 bases outside the gene matches. Germline V gives CDR1 MGHRA, CDR2 YSYEKL.

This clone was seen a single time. CDR3 loop: CASSLQGGNTEAFF. The CDR3 region has the DNA TGTGCCAGCAGCCTACAGGGTGGGAACACTGAAGCTTTCTTT. V gene TRBV7-2 combines with J gene TRBJ1-1, with D tentatively TRBD1 (6 bases). Germline CDR1 is SGHTA and CDR2 is FQGNSA. CDR3 size: 14 residues. Trimming took off 5 bases at V and 1 base at J, with 11 bases between the two ends.

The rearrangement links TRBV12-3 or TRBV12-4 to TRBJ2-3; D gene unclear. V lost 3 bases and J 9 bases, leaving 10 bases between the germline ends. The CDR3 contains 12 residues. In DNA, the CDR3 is TGTGCCAGCAGTTTCGGGTTAGGAACGCAGTATTTT. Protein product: CASSFGLGTQYF.

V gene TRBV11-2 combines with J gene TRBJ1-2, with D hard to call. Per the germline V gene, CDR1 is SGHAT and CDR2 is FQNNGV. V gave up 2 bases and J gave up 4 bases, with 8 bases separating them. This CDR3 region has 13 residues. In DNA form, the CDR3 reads TGTGCCAGCAGCTTACCCGGAGGCTATGGCTACACCTTC. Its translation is CASSLPGGYGYTF.

CDR3 in amino acids: CASSYQNSPLHF. CDR3 DNA sequence: TGTGCCAGCAGTTACCAAAATTCACCCCTCCACTTT. J is TRBJ1-6 and V is TRBV6-5; no clear D. V was trimmed by 2 bases and J by 7 bases, leaving 3 bases between them. CDR3 length equals 12 residues. Germline assignment: CDR1 MNHEY and CDR2 SVGAGI.

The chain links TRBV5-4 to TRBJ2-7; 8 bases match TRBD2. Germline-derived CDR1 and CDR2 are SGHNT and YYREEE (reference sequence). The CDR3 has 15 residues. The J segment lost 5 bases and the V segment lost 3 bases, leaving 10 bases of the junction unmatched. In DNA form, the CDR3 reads TGTGCCAGCAGCTCACCGGGACTAGTCAGCAACGAGCAGTACTTC. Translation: CASSSPGLVSNEQYF.

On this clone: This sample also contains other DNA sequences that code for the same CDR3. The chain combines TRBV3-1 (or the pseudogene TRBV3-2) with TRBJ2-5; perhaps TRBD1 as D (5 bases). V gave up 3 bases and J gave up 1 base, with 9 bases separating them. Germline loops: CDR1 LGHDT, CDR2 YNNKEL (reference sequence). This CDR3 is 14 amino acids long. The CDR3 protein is CASSQGTGQETQYF. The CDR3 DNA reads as TGTGCCAGCAGCCAGGGCACAGGCCAAGAGACCCAGTACTTC.

The CDR3 DNA reads as TGTGCCAGCAGACCCTGGGCGGGGTTTAGCAATCAGCCCCAGCATTTT. Translated: CASRPWAGFSNQPQHF. This sequence joins TRBV6-4 and TRBJ1-5; no clear D. CDR1 and CDR2 (germline): MRHNA, SNTAGT. The CDR3 spans 16 residues. V was clipped by 6 bases and J by 0 bases, with 15 bases between them.

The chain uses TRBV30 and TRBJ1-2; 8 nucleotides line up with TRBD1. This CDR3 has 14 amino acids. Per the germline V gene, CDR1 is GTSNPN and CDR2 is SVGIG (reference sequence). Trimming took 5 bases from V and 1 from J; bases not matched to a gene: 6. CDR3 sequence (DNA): TGTGCCTGGGGGGACAGGCAGGTTAACTATGGCTACACCTTC. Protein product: CAWGDRQVNYGYTF.

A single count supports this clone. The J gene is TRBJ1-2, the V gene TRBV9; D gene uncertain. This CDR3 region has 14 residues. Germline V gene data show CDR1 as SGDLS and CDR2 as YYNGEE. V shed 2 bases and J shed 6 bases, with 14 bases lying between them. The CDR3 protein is CASSVFGVGDGYTF. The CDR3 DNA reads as TGTGCCAGCAGCGTCTTTGGGGTCGGGGATGGCTACACCTTC. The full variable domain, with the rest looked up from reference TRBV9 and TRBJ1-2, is DSGVTQTPKHLITATGQRVTLRCSPRSGDLSVYWYQQSLDQGLQFLIQYYNGEERAKGNILERFSAQQFPDLHSELNLSSLELGDSALYFCASSVFGVGDGYTFGSGTRLTVV.